This record concerns one TCR beta chain sequence. Antigen: not known. The data were taken from a study of beta chain features in type 1 diabetes. Whole-study findings and limits: In patients and controls equally, PCR might favor templates that are shorter. In all four CD4+ subsets, TCRB CDR3 length was significantly, moderately reduced in type 1 diabetes. There was a possibility that cDNA sequencing over-represented cells with high TCR expression.

This CDR3 contains 14 residues. Looked up from germline, CDR1 is MNHEY and CDR2 is SVGAGI. The V and J ends lost 5 bases and 1 base respectively, with 11 bases between them. The investigators reverse transcribed all of the isolated RNA, so they sequenced expressed TCRB transcripts. Measured with immunoSEQ multiplex PCR; TCRdb has only the in-frame clones, and not every one. The sample consists of 300,000 to 400,000 clones, roughly 13% of them appearing once. The sample was naive CD4+ T cells from blood. V usage is TRBV6-5 and J usage is TRBJ1-1; D is unresolved. The TCR comes from a woman aged 18 to 35 with type 1 diabetes. The DNA for the CDR3 is TGTGCCAGCAGTCTCCGGGATCAGAACACTGAAGCTTTCTTT. Protein product: CASSLRDQNTEAFF.